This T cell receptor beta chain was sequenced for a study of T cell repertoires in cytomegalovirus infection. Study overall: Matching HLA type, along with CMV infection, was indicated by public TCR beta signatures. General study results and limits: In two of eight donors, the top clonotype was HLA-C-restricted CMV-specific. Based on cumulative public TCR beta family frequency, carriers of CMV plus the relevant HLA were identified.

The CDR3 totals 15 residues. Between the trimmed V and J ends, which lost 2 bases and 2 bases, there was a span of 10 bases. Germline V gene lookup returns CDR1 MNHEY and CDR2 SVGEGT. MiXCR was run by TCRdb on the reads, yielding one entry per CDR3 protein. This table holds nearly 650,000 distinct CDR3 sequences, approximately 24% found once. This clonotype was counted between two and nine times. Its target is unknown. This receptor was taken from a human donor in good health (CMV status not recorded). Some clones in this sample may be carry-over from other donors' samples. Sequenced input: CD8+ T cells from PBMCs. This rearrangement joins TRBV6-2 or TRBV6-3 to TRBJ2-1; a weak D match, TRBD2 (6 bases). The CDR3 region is CASSYGGFPYNEQFF. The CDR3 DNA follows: TGTGCCAGCAGTTACGGAGGGTTTCCCTACAATGAGCAGTTCTTC.